A single sample gave rise to the 14 T cell receptor beta chains below, sequenced in a study of T cells in Graves' hyperthyroidism and ophthalmopathy. TCR beta CDR3 region amplification was performed from RNA transcripts. During a first-round RT-PCR of the TCR CDR3, the HTBI primer set was used. TCRdb analysed the multiplex PCR reads with MiXCR anew, one entry per CDR3 protein. The table has around 540,000 distinct CDR3 sequences, around 45% seen once. Specimen: peripheral blood or thyroid tissue (not recorded which). The receptors here all came from a woman aged 18-35 years with Graves' hyperthyroidism.

The V and J genes are TRBV11-1 and TRBJ1-4; D might be TRBD1 (5 bases). The ends were cut back, 8 bases at V and 3 bases at J, with 16 bases in the middle. Germline V gives CDR1 SGHAT, CDR2 FQDESV (reference sequence). This CDR3 comprises 15 residues. CDR3 protein: CASSPEGLSNEKLFF. CDR3 nucleotides: TGTGCCAGCTCCCCCGAGGGGTTGTCTAATGAAAAACTGTTTTTT.

Many counts were recorded for this clonotype. The chain carries TRBV7-9 and TRBJ2-6, with TRBD1 identical over 10 bases. Per the germline V gene, CDR1 is SEHNR and CDR2 is FQNEAQ (reference sequence). V was clipped by 5 bases and J by 0 bases; unmatched bases: 4. This CDR3 is 17 amino acids long. DNA of the CDR3: TGTGCCAGCAGCCCCTGGACAGGGGGCTCTGGGGCCAACGTCCTGACTTTC. Amino acids: CASSPWTGGSGANVLTF.

This chain links TRBV10-3 with TRBJ1-4; 12 bases are shared with TRBD1. The CDR3 covers 16 residues. The germline CDR1 and CDR2 sequences are ENHRY and SYGVKD. V trimming: 3 bases; J trimming: 2 bases; junction bases outside the gene matches: 1. The CDR3 DNA reads TGTGCCATCAGTGAAGGGACAGGGGGCACTAATGAAAAACTGTTTTTT. This codes for CAISEGTGGTNEKLFF.

The chain links TRBV2 to TRBJ1-1; possible D gene TRBD1, 5 bases. Germline V gene sequence: CDR1 SNHLY, CDR2 FYNNEI. CDR3 length: 15 residues. V lost 3 bases to trimming and J lost 5 bases, with 16 bases between them. CDR3 sequence (DNA): TGTGCCAGCAGTGACTCCGGCAGGGAAGGAACTGAAGCTTTCTTT. Protein sequence: CASSDSGREGTEAFF.

The chain couples TRBV5-1 to TRBJ1-5; D is undetermined. Germline CDR1 is SGHRS and CDR2 is YFSETQ. The V end lost 4 bases, the J end lost 11 bases, and 19 bases lay between the germline ends. There are 14 residues in the CDR3. CDR3 sequence: CASSAGDGSQSQHF. CDR3 coding DNA: TGCGCCAGCAGCGCCGGAGACGGGAGCCAGTCCCAGCATTTT.

This clonotype has only a few counts. J is TRBJ2-7 and V is TRBV20-1; TRBD2 aligns across 10 bases. The V gene end was trimmed by 6 bases and the J gene end by 3 bases; junction bases not matched to a gene: 2. From germline, CDR1 is DFQATT and CDR2 SNEGSKA (reference sequence). The CDR3 consists of 12 residues. The CDR3 DNA sequence: TGCAGTGCGTGGACTAGCGGCTACGAGCAGTACTTC. Its translation: CSAWTSGYEQYF.

This clonotype occurred many times. This chain uses TRBV24-1 with TRBJ1-5; the D is unclear. The CDR3 has 13 residues. CDR1 KGHDR and CDR2 SFDVKD come from the germline V gene. V shed 5 bases and J shed 2 bases, with 6 bases lying between them. The CDR3 DNA reads TGTGCCACCAGTGTCACAGGCAATCAGCCCCAGCATTTT. It translates to CATSVTGNQPQHF.

The chain couples TRBV29-1 to TRBJ2-6, with 10 bases aligning to TRBD1. The CDR3 covers 15 residues. V shed 7 bases, J shed 6 bases, and the junction held 9 bases outside the gene matches. Germline CDR1 and CDR2: SQVTM and ANQGSEA. The CDR3 here is CSAAGTGAEANVLTF. In DNA form, the CDR3 reads TGCAGCGCAGCCGGGACAGGGGCGGAGGCCAACGTCCTGACTTTC.

This clonotype was counted once. The chain carries TRBV10-3 and TRBJ1-4; D is ambiguous. V lost 0 bases, J lost 5 bases, and 10 bases lay in between. This CDR3 has 15 amino acids. The germline gives CDR1 ENHRY, CDR2 SYGVKD. CDR3 sequence reads: CAISESIGGNEKLFF. Here the CDR3 DNA reads TGTGCCATCAGTGAGTCGATCGGCGGAAATGAAAAACTGTTTTTT.

The chain couples TRBV25-1 to TRBJ1-1, with TRBD1 identical over 8 bases. The CDR3 is made up of 15 amino acids. The germline CDR1 and CDR2 sequences are MGHDK and SYGVNS. The J segment lost 0 bases and the V segment lost 4 bases, leaving 4 bases of the junction unmatched. The CDR3 DNA is TGTGCCAGCAGTGGACAGGGGCTCATGAACACTGAAGCTTTCTTT. As protein: CASSGQGLMNTEAFF.

The V call is TRBV6-5, the J call TRBJ2-2; the D gene is possibly TRBD1 (5 bases). The CDR3 loop spans 16 amino acids. Trimming removed 0 bases from V and 1 base from J, with 9 bases in between. Germline CDR1 MNHEY, CDR2 SVGAGI. The CDR3 region has the DNA TGTGCCAGCAGTTACTCCCCAGGGATGAACACCGGGGAGCTGTTTTTT. This translates into CASSYSPGMNTGELFF.

The chain uses TRBV20-1 and TRBJ2-5; TRBD2 agrees at 9 bases. This CDR3 has 14 amino acids. The J segment lost 3 bases and the V segment lost 4 bases, leaving 6 bases of the junction unmatched. CDR1 DFQATT and CDR2 SNEGSKA come from the germline V gene (reference sequence). The CDR3 loop is CSAKKIAGEETQYF. CDR3 nucleotide sequence: TGCAGTGCTAAGAAGATAGCGGGAGAAGAGACCCAGTACTTC.

This chain connects TRBV5-1 to TRBJ2-7; 8 bases are shared with TRBD1. The CDR3 sequence is 14 residues long. J gave up 7 bases and V 0 bases, and 6 bases lay outside the gene matches. Germline loops: CDR1 SGHRS, CDR2 YFSETQ. The CDR3 spells CASSLGQGIGEQYF. In nucleotides, the CDR3 is TGCGCCAGCAGCTTGGGACAGGGGATAGGGGAGCAGTACTTC. The full variable domain, completed using reference TRBV5-1 and TRBJ2-7, is KAGVTQTPRYLIKTRGQQVTLSCSPISGHRSVSWYQQTPGQGLQFLFEYFSETQRNKGNFPGRFSGRQFSNSRSEMNVSTLELGDSALYLCASSLGQGIGEQYFGPGTRLTVT.

This clonotype was counted between two and nine times. The J gene is TRBJ1-1, the V gene TRBV25-1, with TRBD1 matching over 8 bases. The CDR3 spans 15 residues. The V gene's germline CDR1 is MGHDK and CDR2 SYGVNS. Unmatched junction bases numbered 8, after V lost 7 bases and J lost 1 base. CDR3 sequence (DNA): TGTGCCAGCAAATCCCGGGGACAGGCGAACACTGAAGCTTTCTTT. Amino acid sequence: CASKSRGQANTEAFF.